This TCR beta chain is from a study of shared clonotypes between healthy human individuals. Study-wide background: CD8 memory received one plate per donor, CD8 naive two, CD4 memory three and CD4 naive three. Study-wide points: Richness estimates generally favored naive over memory subsets.

Sequencing used immunoSEQ multiplex PCR; TCRdb keeps in-frame clones, though not all of them. The table records millions of clones, more than 90% of them present only once. Germline assignment: CDR1 KGHSH and CDR2 LQKENI. V lost 4 bases to trimming and J lost 2 bases, with 5 bases between them. The CDR3 contains 13 residues. With respect to this clone: Antigen: not known. This CDR3 is also generated by other DNA sequences in the sample.

The sequence derives from a man between 18 and 29 years old in good health. The chain has TRBV18 and TRBJ1-4; D possibly corresponds to TRBD1 (5 bases). The source material was naive CD4+ T cells sorted from blood. Subset indicated: CD45RA+ positively selected. CDR3: CASSQGTNEKLFF. As DNA, the CDR3 is TGTGCCAGCTCACAGGGGACTAATGAAAAACTGTTTTTT.